Detailed here is one TCR beta chain. The antigen is unknown. Treatment in this sample: approximately 11-day PBMC culture with coronavirus spike peptide pools or control peptides (ViraFEST assay). Two million PBMCs per well were cultured with around 10 IU/ml IL-2 and about 11 ug/ml peptide pools. CDR1 is MDHEN, CDR2 SYDVKM, per germline. This CDR3 spans 15 amino acids. The V gene lost 8 bases and the J gene lost 15 bases, with 28 bases spanning the gap. The Oncomine TCR Beta short-read assay was applied to DNA of cultured CD4+ T cells. One entry per CDR3 protein, called by TCRdb with MiXCR from the PCR reads. In the table there are more than 9,000 distinct CDR3 sequences, around 40% of which are singletons. The data originate from a study of vaccination and CD4 T cells after COVID-19.

This sequence joins TRBV28 and TRBJ1-4, with D possibly TRBD1 on 6 matching bases. The sample consisted of CD4+ T cells from blood, cultured in vitro, taken after SARS-CoV-2 vaccination. This sequence was found in a human donor who had recovered from COVID-19. CDR3 bases: TGTGCCAGCCGACCGGGGGCTTACCGGTGGGGGGGGGTGTTTTTT. It translates to CASRPGAYRWGGVFF.